The clone carrying this TCR beta chain appeared a single time. As processed by the authors: The authors estimated nucleated cell counts from reference gene primer amplification. Profiling relied on immunoSEQ multiplex PCR, and the TCRdb table lists in-frame clones only, not all of them. V, J and clone size are those of that table, while D and trimming were read from the DNA. The sample yields fewer than 250,000 clones, almost 85% seen once. This entry is derived from a study of blood T cell repertoires in COVID-19. Whole-study context: Sites in the United States, Italy and Spain provided acute and convalescent COVID-19 samples. T cells, B-cell-depleted T cells, or PBMCs supplied cDNA or gDNA.

With 3 bases removed from V and 7 bases from J, the gap between germline ends came to 10 bases. The CDR3 covers 13 residues. CDR1 is MNHNS and CDR2 is SASEGT in the germline V gene. The receptor comes from a man over 45 with acute or convalescent COVID-19. The sequenced sample consisted of peripheral blood. V gene TRBV6-1 combines with J gene TRBJ1-3; D ambiguous. This chain's CDR3 is CASSDGLRNTIYF. CDR3 coding DNA: TGTGCCAGCAGTGATGGACTGAGGAACACCATATATTTT.